This TCR beta chain was sequenced in a study of blood T cells in healthy people across ages. About the research overall: Template switching picked up about one barcoded beta molecule for each two T cells.

This clonotype has only a few counts. This CDR3 spans 15 amino acids. Germline V gene lookup returns CDR1 SGHTA and CDR2 FQGNSA. The V gene end was trimmed by 4 bases and the J gene end by 3 bases; junction bases not matched to a gene: 5. Primed by a sample-barcoded 5' primer and a J-beta primer mix, a second PCR proceeded for about 6 to 11 cycles. TCRdb re-analysed the 5' RACE reads in MiXCR, keeping a single row per CDR3 protein. The sample lists around 1.5 million distinct CDR3 sequences; approximately 32% were seen once. In terms of origin and age, donors were healthy Caucasian individuals from Russia aged roughly 6 to 95.

Sequencing was done on a sample of blood. This clonotype was obtained from a woman aged 25 to 45 in good health. This chain joins TRBV7-2 and TRBJ2-2; TRBD2 matches at 7 bases. The CDR3 DNA reads TGTGCCAGCAGCTCGGGCGGGAGAGACACCGGGGAGCTGTTTTTT. It translates to CASSSGGRDTGELFF.